Detailed here is one TCR beta chain. Its antigen is still unknown. Germline V gene data show CDR1 as SQVTM and CDR2 as ANQGSEA. This CDR3 is 12 amino acids long. V gave up 4 bases and J gave up 3 bases, with 9 bases separating them. Each donor had roughly 10 milliliters of peripheral blood drawn. Each sample provided at least 5 micrograms of extracted total RNA. A sample-barcoded 5' primer and a J-beta primer mix were used in a second PCR of roughly 6 to 12 cycles. Per-sample output comprised a minimum of 2.5 million paired-end reads containing CDR3. MiXCR, applied by TCRdb to the 5' RACE reads, yields one record per CDR3 protein. The sample lists 700,000 to 1,000,000 distinct CDR3 sequences, under 45% occurring once. This sample is part of a study of blood T cells in healthy people across ages. General study results and limits: PBMCs went unsorted, and a conclusive naive versus antigen-experienced comparison was therefore prevented.

The chain joins TRBV29-1 to TRBJ2-5, with TRBD1 as a possible D gene (6 bases). This TCR was sampled from a man in his sixties in good health. The source material was blood. The CDR3 nucleotides read TGCAGCGTTGCGTGGACAGAAGAGACCCAGTACTTC. As protein: CSVAWTEETQYF.